This entry concerns a single T cell receptor (beta chain). Its target is not known. The data were taken from a study of T cells in Graves' hyperthyroidism and ophthalmopathy. Study-wide context: Prior to any treatment, at the point of initial diagnosis, peripheral blood was collected. Study results and caveats: Onset of ophthalmopathy came a median 6.5 months after the model predicted it.

Using RNA transcripts as the source, TCR beta CDR3 regions were amplified. During a first-round RT-PCR of the TCR CDR3, the HTBI primer set was used. MiXCR, run by TCRdb on the multiplex PCR reads, gives a single entry per CDR3 protein. The data show fewer than 350,000 distinct CDR3 sequences, about a sixth seen once. The V gene end was trimmed by 6 bases and the J gene end by 4 bases; junction bases not matched to a gene: 6. Germline assignment: CDR1 MNHNS and CDR2 SASEGT. CDR3 length: 15 residues. The chain recombines TRBV6-1 with TRBJ2-7; the match to TRBD2 covers 13 bases. The clonotype was recovered from a woman aged 35 to 49 with Graves' ophthalmopathy. The specimen sequenced was blood. This CDR3 is CASRRGTSGIYEQYF. The CDR3 region has the DNA TGTGCCAGCAGACGGGGGACTAGCGGGATTTACGAGCAGTACTTC.